The rows below give T cell receptor beta chains drawn from one sample of a study of blood T cell repertoires in COVID-19. Measured with immunoSEQ multiplex PCR; TCRdb has only the in-frame clones, and not every one. The sample holds about 170,000 clones, 84% seen once. The sequencing input was peripheral blood. All receptors derive from a woman older than 75 with COVID-19, enrolled during active disease. Both conserved end residues are part of each CDR3. The D gene is left open where the match is weak. The listing skips clone size in some rows; elsewhere it reads once, few, many or a size class.

D,size,V,J,CDR3,DNA
TRBD2,.,TRBV19,TRBJ2-1,CASTIGPTSGMGYNEQFF,TGTGCCAGTACCATAGGCCCAACTAGCGGGATGGGTTACAATGAGCAGTTCTTC
.,.,TRBV18,TRBJ1-1,CASSPLGGGANTEAFF,TGTGCCAGCTCACCACTTGGGGGAGGAGCGAACACTGAAGCTTTCTTT
.,few,TRBV10-3,TRBJ2-1,CAIGENSMEDEQFF,TGTGCCATCGGCGAAAATTCCATGGAGGATGAGCAGTTCTTC
.,.,TRBV7-9,TRBJ2-5,CASSSTRPQETQYF,TGTGCCAGCAGTTCGACACGTCCTCAAGAGACCCAGTACTTC
.,.,TRBV18,TRBJ1-3,CASSPLSSTTGNTIYF,TGTGCCAGCTCACCACTAAGTTCAACAACTGGAAACACCATATATTTT
TRBD2,once,TRBV20-1,TRBJ2-3,CSASSGGLGTDTQYF,TGCAGTGCTAGTTCGGGGGGGCTCGGAACAGATACGCAGTATTTT
TRBD1,.,TRBV18,TRBJ2-2,CASSPGTVNTGELFF,TGTGCCAGCTCACCCGGGACAGTGAACACCGGGGAGCTGTTTTTT
.,few,TRBV24-1,TRBJ2-7,CATSGMGQTYEQYF,TGTGCCACCAGTGGTATGGGACAAACCTACGAGCAGTACTTC
TRBD1,.,TRBV29-1,TRBJ1-2,CSVGEVGGGYGYTF,TGCAGCGTTGGCGAAGTAGGGGGCGGGTATGGCTACACCTTC
TRBD1,many,TRBV10-3,TRBJ2-7,CAISESGRDRPYEQYF,TGTGCCATCAGTGAGTCCGGTAGGGACAGACCCTACGAGCAGTACTTC
.,.,TRBV18,TRBJ2-3,CASSPITSTDTQYF,TGTGCCAGCTCACCGATCACAAGCACAGATACGCAGTATTTT
.,.,TRBV28,TRBJ2-1,CASSLRRVSGNEQFF,TGTGCCAGCAGTTTACGTAGGGTCTCGGGGAATGAGCAGTTCTTC
.,once,TRBV7-6,TRBJ1-5,CASTRGGGSQPQHF,TGTGCCAGCACCAGAGGCGGGGGTAGCCAGCCCCAGCATTTT
.,.,TRBV12-3/TRBV12-4,TRBJ2-3,CASRGIGTDTQYF,TGTGCCAGCCGCGGGATAGGCACAGATACGCAGTATTTT
.,.,TRBV4-2,TRBJ1-3,CASSQASGSVKYF,TGTGCCAGCAGCCAAGCGTCGGGTTCCGTCAAATATTTT
.,.,TRBV15,TRBJ1-6,CATSRDTGSGSPLHF,TGTGCCACCAGCAGAGACACGGGGTCAGGTTCACCCCTCCACTTT
.,.,TRBV6-2/TRBV6-3,TRBJ2-7,CASSSPWRVLQDEQYF,TGTGCCAGCAGTTCCCCTTGGCGGGTTCTTCAGGACGAGCAGTACTTC
TRBD1,.,TRBV7-2,TRBJ1-1,CASSPGQMNTEAFF,TGTGCCAGCAGTCCGGGACAGATGAACACTGAAGCTTTCTTT
TRBD2,.,TRBV29-1,TRBJ2-7,CSVRGGGSSYEQYF,TGCAGCGTTCGGGGGGGAGGGTCCTCCTACGAGCAGTACTTC
.,.,TRBV5-1,TRBJ2-2,CASRDGVNTGELFF,TGCGCCAGCAGGGACGGGGTGAACACCGGGGAGCTGTTTTTT
TRBD2,.,TRBV5-1,TRBJ2-1,CASSSLMVAGSYNEQFF,TGCGCCAGCAGCTCCCTAATGGTAGCGGGATCCTACAATGAGCAGTTCTTC
.,.,TRBV4-3,TRBJ2-7,CASSKSGAWGDEQYF,TGCGCCAGCAGCAAGTCAGGGGCTTGGGGTGACGAGCAGTACTTC
.,once,TRBV3-1/TRBV3-2,TRBJ1-4,CASGHRNEKLFF,TGTGCCAGCGGACACCGTAATGAAAAACTGTTTTTT
.,once,TRBV6-6,TRBJ2-3,CASSYSGRSTDTQYF,TGTGCCAGCAGTTACTCGGGGAGGAGCACAGATACGCAGTATTTT
TRBD2,.,TRBV9,TRBJ2-1,CASSDGTSFNEQFF,TGTGCCAGCAGCGATGGGACTAGTTTCAATGAGCAGTTCTTC
TRBD1,.,TRBV10-3,TRBJ2-2,CAAHSGQPNTGELFF,TGTGCCGCCCACTCGGGACAGCCGAACACCGGGGAGCTGTTTTTT
.,.,TRBV28,TRBJ1-4,CASSAPGGLGEKLFF,TGTGCCAGCAGTGCCCCCGGGGGGCTAGGGGAAAAACTGTTTTTT
.,.,TRBV7-2,TRBJ1-5,CASSAQTDQPQHF,TGTGCCAGCAGCGCCCAGACAGATCAGCCCCAGCATTTT
TRBD1,.,TRBV9,TRBJ2-1,CASSVATGGNNEQFF,TGTGCCAGCAGCGTAGCGACAGGGGGAAACAATGAGCAGTTCTTC
.,.,TRBV27,TRBJ2-7,CASLPSGRERNEQYF,TGTGCCAGCCTCCCATCGGGCAGGGAAAGGAACGAGCAGTACTTC
.,.,TRBV5-3,TRBJ2-3,CARSSGGGISTDTQYF,TGTGCCAGAAGCTCGGGCGGCGGGATTAGCACAGATACGCAGTATTTT
TRBD1,.,TRBV19,TRBJ1-3,CASWRTGGNTIYF,TGTGCCAGTTGGAGGACAGGTGGAAACACCATATATTTT
.,.,TRBV6-5,TRBJ2-1,CASSSSTPRVNNEQFF,TGTGCCAGCAGTTCCTCCACCCCACGGGTTAACAATGAGCAGTTCTTC
.,few,TRBV7-2,TRBJ2-1,CASSPAPPGGEQFF,TGTGCCAGCAGCCCCGCCCCCCCGGGCGGGGAGCAGTTCTTC
TRBD1,.,TRBV27,TRBJ1-2,CASSFRTGPYLYGYTF,TGTGCCAGCAGTTTTAGGACAGGGCCATATTTATATGGCTACACCTTC
TRBD2,few,TRBV5-1,TRBJ2-1,CASSSWGRGRAASGGNEQFF,TGCGCCAGCAGCTCCTGGGGCCGCGGGAGGGCCGCCTCTGGGGGCAATGAGCAGTTCTTC
TRBD1,few,TRBV10-2,TRBJ1-1,CASSEFPQTGRAEAFF,TGCGCCAGCAGTGAGTTCCCCCAGACAGGGAGAGCTGAAGCTTTCTTT
TRBD2,.,TRBV30,TRBJ2-3,CAWWGGKYRADTQYF,TGTGCCTGGTGGGGGGGGAAGTACCGGGCAGATACGCAGTATTTT
TRBD2,few,TRBV5-6,TRBJ2-2,CASSLAGVNTGELFF,TGTGCCAGCAGCCTAGCGGGAGTAAACACCGGGGAGCTGTTTTTT
TRBD1,.,TRBV5-1,TRBJ2-5,CASSVGQEETQYF,TGCGCCAGCAGTGTGGGACAGGAAGAGACCCAGTACTTC
TRBD1,.,TRBV28,TRBJ1-5,CASSLLDWTGSSPQHF,TGTGCCAGCAGTTTATTAGATTGGACAGGGTCGTCCCCCCAGCATTTT
TRBD2,.,TRBV11-2,TRBJ2-3,CASSMTLAASTDTQYF,TGTGCCAGCAGCATGACACTAGCGGCTAGCACAGATACGCAGTATTTT
.,.,TRBV28,TRBJ1-5,CASSSRQPNQPQHF,TGTGCCAGCAGTTCCCGACAGCCTAATCAGCCCCAGCATTTT
.,.,TRBV11-2,TRBJ1-3,CASSGGASGNTIYF,TGTGCCAGCAGCGGAGGGGCCTCTGGAAACACCATATATTTT
.,.,TRBV23-1,TRBJ2-1,CASSQSPPDCHYNEQFF,TGCGCCAGCAGTCAATCCCCCCCAGACTGTCACTACAATGAGCAGTTCTTC
.,.,TRBV19,TRBJ1-5,CASSTLGRDNQPQHF,TGTGCCAGTAGTACCCTGGGGAGGGACAATCAGCCCCAGCATTTT
TRBD2,once,TRBV4-1,TRBJ2-1,CASRESGGGGSYNEQFF,TGCGCCAGCAGAGAGAGCGGGGGAGGGGGCTCCTACAATGAGCAGTTCTTC
TRBD2,.,TRBV10-3,TRBJ2-1,CATGERTSADNEQFF,TGTGCCACTGGAGAAAGGACTAGCGCTGACAATGAGCAGTTCTTC
TRBD1,once,TRBV10-3,TRBJ2-3,CAISVVRGRTDTQYF,TGTGCCATCAGTGTTGTCAGGGGGCGAACAGATACGCAGTATTTT
.,.,TRBV6-5,TRBJ1-2,CASSDSGRVGYGYTF,TGTGCCAGCAGTGACTCGGGGAGGGTCGGCTATGGCTACACCTTC
.,once,TRBV7-2,TRBJ2-5,CASSFPLGVQETQYF,TGTGCCAGCAGCTTCCCCCTAGGGGTACAAGAGACCCAGTACTTC
TRBD1,.,TRBV28,TRBJ2-2,CASHLPGQSTGELFF,TGTGCCAGCCACCTACCGGGACAGAGCACCGGGGAGCTGTTTTTT
TRBD1,.,TRBV5-6,TRBJ1-2,CASSLKTGVYGYTF,TGTGCCAGCAGCTTAAAGACAGGGGTCTATGGCTACACCTTC
.,.,TRBV28,TRBJ1-6,CASVVSYNSPLHF,TGTGCCAGCGTTGTATCCTATAATTCACCCCTCCACTTT